These 32 T cell receptor beta chains were sequenced from one sample in a study of response to subunit inactivated influenza vaccine. MiXCR was run by TCRdb on the RT-PCR reads, yielding one entry per CDR3 protein. In the table there are around 580,000 distinct CDR3 sequences, about 11% of which are singletons. Sample: PBMCs from blood, taken on the day of vaccination. These TCRs come from a man in his fifties or sixties who received an inactivated influenza vaccine.

The V and J genes are TRBV3-1 and TRBJ1-6; 9 nucleotides line up with TRBD1. The CDR3 runs to 15 residues. V lost 2 bases to trimming and J lost 10 bases; unmatched junction nucleotides: 6. CDR1 and CDR2 (germline): LGHDT, YNNKEL (reference sequence). In DNA form, the CDR3 reads TGTGCCAGCAGCCAAATAACAGGGGGCCGCTCACCCCTCCACTTT. This encodes CASSQITGGRSPLHF.

The chain uses TRBV7-2 and TRBJ2-7; TRBD2 aligns across 12 bases. The germline CDR1 and CDR2 sequences are SGHTA and FQGNSA. The CDR3 spans 14 residues. V lost 3 bases, J lost 7 bases, and 4 bases stayed unmatched. The CDR3 region has the DNA TGTGCCAGCAGCTTGACTAGCGGGAGATGGGAGCAGTACTTC. Encoded protein: CASSLTSGRWEQYF.

The chain recombines TRBV16 with TRBJ2-4, with 8 bases lining up with TRBD1. Matching the DNA end better, TRBJ2-1 makes the J call doubtful. The germline gives CDR1 KGHSY, CDR2 FQNENV. The CDR3 covers 15 residues. The DNA for the CDR3 is TGTGCCAGCGGCCGCCCCCGGACAGGGCCGCACATTCAGTTCTTC. This encodes CASGRPRTGPHIQFF.

This clonotype was seen a handful of times. The chain recombines TRBV9 with TRBJ1-2; D remains unclear. The germline CDR1 and CDR2 sequences are SGDLS and YYNGEE. V shed 0 bases and J shed 0 bases, with 21 bases lying between them. The CDR3 totals 19 residues. CDR3 loop: CASSVGQDPAETTNYGYTF. As DNA, the CDR3 is TGTGCCAGCAGCGTAGGTCAGGACCCCGCAGAGACCACTAACTATGGCTACACCTTC.

Only a few counts were recorded for this clonotype. This chain connects TRBV27 to TRBJ2-5, with a tentative D call TRBD2 (7 bases). The V end lost 5 bases, the J end lost 2 bases, and 21 bases lay between the germline ends. The CDR3 contains 17 residues. Germline V gene data show CDR1 as MNHEY and CDR2 as SMNVEV (reference sequence). The CDR3 coding sequence is TGTGCCAGCAGTCCCCTCAATTGGGAGGGGGTACAAGAGACCCAGTACTTC. Protein sequence: CASSPLNWEGVQETQYF.

This clonotype turned up a few times. CDR3 residues: CASARGDYDTDTQYF. As DNA, the CDR3 is TGTGCCAGCGCCCGGGGGGACTACGACACAGATACGCAGTATTTT. The gene calls are TRBV7-2 and TRBJ2-3; TRBD2 matches 7 bases. Germline loops: CDR1 SGHTA, CDR2 FQGNSA. Trimming took 8 bases from V and 2 from J; bases not matched to a gene: 10. The CDR3 has 15 residues.

The chain joins TRBV20-1 to TRBJ2-1, with D tentatively TRBD1 (6 bases). Trimming stripped 3 bases from V and 2 bases from J, with 11 bases between. The length of the CDR3 is 14 residues. From germline, CDR1 is DFQATT and CDR2 SNEGSKA (reference sequence). The CDR3 nucleotides read TGCAGTGCTAGGGGGACAAATGCCTACAATGAGCAGTTCTTC. Amino acids: CSARGTNAYNEQFF.

This clonotype was observed a handful of times. This sequence joins TRBV5-1 and TRBJ2-1; 7 nucleotides agree with TRBD2. Germline CDR1 and CDR2: SGHRS and YFSETQ. V was clipped by 0 bases and J by 5 bases; unmatched bases: 2. CDR3 size: 14 residues. CDR3 amino acids: CASSLERGDNEQFF. The CDR3 DNA sequence: TGCGCCAGCAGCTTGGAGCGGGGAGACAATGAGCAGTTCTTC.

This clonotype has only a few counts. V is TRBV6-2 or TRBV6-3 and J is TRBJ1-5; tentatively, D is TRBD1 (5 bases). The CDR3 contains 15 residues. Germline CDR1 reads MNHEY; CDR2 reads SVGEGT. Deletions cut 0 bases from V and 6 bases from J, with 12 bases between. The CDR3 sequence is CASSYSPGFGQPQHF. CDR3 nucleotides: TGTGCCAGCAGTTACTCACCAGGGTTCGGTCAGCCCCAGCATTTT.

This chain links TRBV2 with TRBJ2-3; the match to TRBD2 covers 7 bases. The length of the CDR3 is 16 residues. The V gene end was trimmed by 6 bases and the J gene end by 0 bases; junction bases not matched to a gene: 9. Germline CDR1 reads SNHLY; CDR2 reads FYNNEI. In DNA, the CDR3 is TGTGCCAGCAGGGCAGGGACTACCCCTAGCACAGATACGCAGTATTTT. Amino acids: CASRAGTTPSTDTQYF. Looking up the rest from reference TRBV2 and TRBJ2-3 gives the full variable domain: EPEVTQTPSHQVTQMGQEVILRCVPISNHLYFYWYRQILGQKVEFLVSFYNNEISEKSEIFDDQFSVERPDGSNFTLKIRSTKLEDSAMYFCASRAGTTPSTDTQYFGPGTRLTVL.

This clonotype was counted at least ten times. The V gene is TRBV12-3 or TRBV12-4, the J gene TRBJ2-1, with TRBD2 matching over 16 bases. The CDR3 sequence is 16 residues long. Trimming at V came to 5 bases and at J to 5 bases, leaving 3 bases not matched to a gene. The chain's CDR3 is CASSGGLAGGDNEQFF. The CDR3 region has the DNA TGTGCCAGCAGTGGGGGACTAGCGGGAGGGGACAATGAGCAGTTCTTC.

This clonotype was counted at least ten times. The chain links TRBV20-1 to TRBJ2-7; possible D gene TRBD1, 5 bases. V was trimmed by 5 bases and J by 5 bases, leaving 10 bases between them. This CDR3 spans 11 amino acids. CDR1 and CDR2 (germline): DFQATT, SNEGSKA (reference sequence). The DNA of the CDR3 is TGCAGTGCTCGGACAAGCCACGAGCAGTACTTC. This encodes CSARTSHEQYF.

The chain recombines TRBV19 with TRBJ1-2; no definite D call. Germline lookup yields CDR1 LNHDA and CDR2 SQIVND (reference sequence). V was clipped by 3 bases and J by 8 bases, with 13 bases between them. This CDR3 spans 13 amino acids. In DNA, the CDR3 is TGTGCCAGTAGTATCACGGCAGGTCGCGGCTACACCTTC. Its protein is CASSITAGRGYTF.

Only a few counts were recorded for this clonotype. V is TRBV9 and J is TRBJ2-1; 8 nucleotides agree with TRBD1. Germline CDR1 SGDLS, CDR2 YYNGEE. Trimming cost V 0 bases and J 8 bases; bases outside gene matches: 7. This CDR3 spans 15 amino acids. The CDR3 sequence is CASSVGQGISHEQFF. The CDR3 DNA follows: TGTGCCAGCAGCGTAGGACAGGGGATTAGCCATGAGCAGTTCTTC. The variable domain in full, completed from reference TRBV9 and TRBJ2-1, reads DSGVTQTPKHLITATGQRVTLRCSPRSGDLSVYWYQQSLDQGLQFLIQYYNGEERAKGNILERFSAQQFPDLHSELNLSSLELGDSALYFCASSVGQGISHEQFFGPGTRLTVL.

The V gene is TRBV29-1, the J gene TRBJ2-1, with D unclear. Germline V gives CDR1 SQVTM, CDR2 ANQGSEA. This CDR3 region has 13 residues. V was cut by 1 base and J by 5 bases, with 9 bases left in between. The CDR3 DNA reads as TGCAGCGTTGAAGGCCGCGGAAACAATGAGCAGTTCTTC. This gives the protein CSVEGRGNNEQFF.

The chain employs TRBV20-1 and TRBJ2-3, with a tentative D call TRBD2 (6 bases). Germline V gene lookup returns CDR1 DFQATT and CDR2 SNEGSKA (reference sequence). The CDR3 covers 15 residues. V lost 6 bases and J 3 bases, leaving 19 bases between the germline ends. CDR3 in DNA: TGCAGTGCAAAGCGAGAAGCGGGCTGGACAGATACGCAGTATTTT. Amino acid sequence: CSAKREAGWTDTQYF.

The rearrangement uses TRBV29-1 and TRBJ2-1; D is perhaps TRBD1 or TRBD2 (7 bases each). The CDR3 has 14 amino acids. CDR1 is SQVTM and CDR2 is ANQGSEA in the germline V gene. Deletions cut 0 bases from V and 8 bases from J, with 14 bases between. The CDR3, as DNA: TGCAGCGTTGAAGACCTGACAGGGAGGGATGAGCAGTTCTTC. It yields the protein CSVEDLTGRDEQFF.

This clonotype was detected a few times. This sequence joins TRBV12-3 or TRBV12-4 and TRBJ2-5, with D unclear. V lost 2 bases, J lost 1 base, and 14 bases lay in between. The CDR3 consists of 16 residues. CDR3 nucleotides: TGTGCCAGCAGTTTAAGAGAGACGCCGCCCCAAGAGACCCAGTACTTC. It codes for CASSLRETPPQETQYF.

This clonotype was detected only a few times. The CDR3 region is CASSQTSGLAGSDTQYF. The CDR3 DNA follows: TGCGCCAGCAGCCAAACGTCGGGACTAGCGGGATCAGATACGCAGTATTTT. The chain combines TRBV4-1 with TRBJ2-3; TRBD2 matches 13 bases. V shed 2 bases and J 4 bases; nucleotides not matched to a gene: 6. The germline CDR1 and CDR2 sequences are MGHRA and YSYEKL. This CDR3 spans 17 amino acids.

This clonotype appeared many times. V usage is TRBV10-3 and J usage is TRBJ2-1, with 9 bases fitting TRBD1. The junction had 9 bases not matched to a gene; V was cut back by 6 bases and J by 6 bases. Germline CDR1 is ENHRY and CDR2 is SYGVKD. The CDR3 has 15 amino acids. The CDR3 DNA reads as TGTGCCATCAGGGGGGACAGGGACCCCAGCAATGAGCAGTTCTTC. Translation gives CAIRGDRDPSNEQFF.

This clonotype has a handful of counts. The chain joins TRBV19 to TRBJ2-4, with D perhaps matching TRBD2 (6 bases). V was clipped by 3 bases and J by 3 bases, with 12 bases between them. This CDR3 region has 15 residues. Germline V gene data show CDR1 as LNHDA and CDR2 as SQIVND (reference sequence). This CDR3 reads CASSMAGAGKNIQYF. The CDR3 coding sequence is TGTGCCAGTAGTATGGCAGGAGCGGGCAAAAACATTCAGTACTTC.

The table lists this clonotype with a few counts. The rearrangement links TRBV4-3 to TRBJ2-3; the D is unclear. The V end was cut by 0 bases, the J end by 0 bases, with 7 bases between. Germline CDR1 LGHNA, CDR2 YSLEER. CDR3 size: 15 residues. The DNA of the CDR3 is TGCGCCAGCAGCCAAGACTACCTTAGCACAGATACGCAGTATTTT. It specifies CASSQDYLSTDTQYF.

The table lists this clonotype with many counts. The V and J genes are TRBV5-1 and TRBJ2-2; possibly TRBD2 for D (6 bases). The CDR3 extends over 15 amino acids. Trimming shortened V by 0 bases and J by 6 bases, and 12 bases separated the two germline ends. The V gene's germline CDR1 is SGHRS and CDR2 YFSETQ. The CDR3, as DNA: TGCGCCAGCAGCTTGGTCGCTAGCGATCCCGGGGAGCTGTTTTTT. It codes for CASSLVASDPGELFF.

In this sample, this clonotype turned up a few times. The CDR3 nucleotides are TGTGCCATCGGGGACGGAAACTCCTACAATGAGCAGTTCTTC. This translates into CAIGDGNSYNEQFF. The chain couples TRBV10-3 to TRBJ2-1, with D perhaps assigned TRBD1 or TRBD2 (5 bases each). Germline-derived CDR1 and CDR2 are ENHRY and SYGVKD. The ends were cut back, 8 bases at V and 0 bases at J, with 11 bases in the middle. CDR3 length: 14 residues.

This clonotype was counted only a few times. The V and J genes are TRBV7-2 and TRBJ2-2; D not certain. Germline V gene sequence: CDR1 SGHTA, CDR2 FQGNSA. This CDR3 has 14 amino acids. Trimming shortened V by 5 bases and J by 4 bases, and 11 bases separated the two germline ends. CDR3 loop: CASSQQVVTGELFF. The CDR3 bases are TGTGCCAGCAGCCAGCAAGTGGTCACCGGGGAGCTGTTTTTT. Complete variable domain (other parts from reference TRBV7-2 and TRBJ2-2): GAGVSQSPSNKVTEKGKDVELRCDPISGHTALYWYRQSLGQGLEFLIYFQGNSAPDKSGLPSDRFSAERTGGSVSTLTIQRTQQEDSAVYLCASSQQVVTGELFFGEGSRLTVL.

This clonotype was counted ten times or more. The rearrangement links TRBV2 to TRBJ2-1; D possibly corresponds to TRBD2 (7 bases). Germline V lookup: CDR1 SNHLY, CDR2 FYNNEI. The CDR3 spans 15 residues. Trimming shortened V by 7 bases and J by 7 bases, and 20 bases separated the two germline ends. The CDR3 sequence is CASTSRGAGGNEQFF. In DNA, the CDR3 is TGTGCCAGCACCTCCCGGGGGGCTGGGGGGAATGAGCAGTTCTTC.

The chain joins TRBV7-9 to TRBJ2-1, with a weak D call TRBD1 (5 bases). Germline loops: CDR1 SEHNR, CDR2 FQNEAQ (reference sequence). Trimming pared 3 bases from V and 10 bases from J, leaving 10 bases between. The CDR3 loop spans 12 amino acids. Here the CDR3 DNA reads TGTGCCAGCAGCTTCCGACAGTACGAGCAGTTCTTC. It is translated as CASSFRQYEQFF.

This clonotype was observed a few times. The J gene is TRBJ2-5, the V gene TRBV5-1, with D perhaps matching TRBD1 (8 bases). The CDR3 length is 15 residues. V was trimmed by 4 bases and J by 4 bases, leaving 17 bases between them. Germline V gene lookup returns CDR1 SGHRS and CDR2 YFSETQ. CDR3 DNA: TGCGCCAGCAGCGCGGGAGACAGGGGATTAGAGACCCAGTACTTC. Protein product: CASSAGDRGLETQYF.

This clonotype was found a few times. The chain is built from TRBV10-3 and TRBJ2-3, with 7 bases fitting TRBD2. This CDR3 has 15 amino acids. The germline V gene encodes CDR1 ENHRY and CDR2 SYGVKD. Trimming at V came to 8 bases and at J to 0 bases, leaving 8 bases not matched to a gene. Written as DNA, the CDR3 is TGTGCCATCTCCACGGGACTACCTAGCACAGATACGCAGTATTTT. This sequence encodes CAISTGLPSTDTQYF.

This clonotype was recorded a few times. This rearrangement joins TRBV7-2 to TRBJ2-7; D is undetermined. Looked up from germline, CDR1 is SGHTA and CDR2 is FQGNSA. The CDR3 consists of 14 residues. Deletions cut 5 bases from V and 2 bases from J, with 13 bases between. DNA for the CDR3: TGTGCCAGCAGCGCCGGGTCCCTTACCTACGAGCAGTACTTC. It is translated as CASSAGSLTYEQYF.

This clonotype was observed a handful of times. The chain uses TRBV4-2 and TRBJ2-5; tentative D call: TRBD1 (6 bases). From germline, CDR1 is LGHNA and CDR2 YNFKEQ. This CDR3 spans 18 amino acids. Trimming removed 1 base from V and 4 bases from J, with 22 bases in between. The chain's CDR3 is CASSQGDRSAGERETQYF. The CDR3 DNA is TGTGCCAGCAGCCAAGGGGACCGCTCGGCAGGGGAGAGAGAGACCCAGTACTTC.

This clonotype was recorded at least ten times. The chain recombines TRBV21-1 with TRBJ1-5. TRBV21-1 is given as a pseudogene. This CDR3 comprises 14 residues. CDR3 DNA sequence: TGTGCCAGCAGCAACGACGGGCTAGGTCAGCCCCAGCATTTT. This codes for CASSNDGLGQPQHF.